This T cell receptor beta chain was captured by sequencing in a study of regulatory T cells in long-lasting Graves disease. As for the study in general: Graves' patients, diagnosed recently, had received antithyroid drugs under 3 months.

Sequencing libraries for TCR beta were prepared with iRepertoire HTBI primers and Arm-PCR of CDR3 regions. TCRdb re-derived calls from the multiplex PCR reads in MiXCR, one entry per CDR3 protein. In the table there are about 400,000 distinct CDR3 sequences, approximately 16% of which are singletons. Germline V CDR1 and CDR2: SGHDN, FVKESK. Trimming removed 1 base at V and 8 bases at J, with 15 bases between. The CDR3 extends over 15 amino acids. Time point meaning: newly diagnosed GD, antithyroid drugs for less than 3 months. PBMC-derived RNA was used for the TCR library. The same data also contributed to another study, on T cells in Graves' hyperthyroidism and ophthalmopathy. That source adds: RT-PCR in the first round (using the HTBI primer set) targeted the TCR CDR3.

The material sequenced was peripheral blood mononuclear cells (PBMCs), taken at new diagnosis, from a patient treated with antithyroid drugs. The origin of this receptor is a woman in her thirties or forties with Graves disease. V gene TRBV14 combines with J gene TRBJ2-1, with D unclear. Here the CDR3 DNA reads TGTGCCAGCAGCCAAGTTCGAACGACTTGGGATGAGCAGTTCTTC. This encodes CASSQVRTTWDEQFF.